This T cell receptor beta chain was sequenced for a study of human T cells and chemical hapten exposure. Across the whole study: Patients, predominantly female, presented with alopecia areata, totalis or universalis.

V was clipped by 5 bases and J by 3 bases; unmatched bases: 4. CDR3 length: 14 residues. Germline CDR1 reads MDHEN; CDR2 reads SYDVKM. Sample time point: patch test 1, 2 weeks after DPC sensitization. As for treatment: therapeutic diphenylcyclopropenone sensitization with weekly scalp DPC. Authors' methods: Per-sample TCR counts ranged from roughly 23,224 to 750,000, median around 100,000. Using its own MiXCR run on the RACE reads, TCRdb lists one record per CDR3 protein. The V and J calls here are based on TCRdb, not the publication. The sample lists 75,000 to 100,000 distinct CDR3 sequences; around 12% were seen once. This clonotype turned up a few times. Antigen unknown. Study observations and caveats: TCRs at high frequency, those above 1 in 1000, did not change with DPC sensitization. Patch test score showed a positive correlation with PT1 expanded TCR counts.

The source of this sequence is a woman between 40 and 55 years old with alopecia areata. Some clones in this sample may be carry-over from other donors' samples. This sequence joins TRBV28 and TRBJ1-3, with 7 bases fitting TRBD1. The sample consisted of whole blood, taken in connection with sensitization to the hapten diphenylcyclopropenone (DPC). CDR3 sequence reads: CASSTRGLGNTIYF. CDR3 nucleotide sequence: TGTGCCAGCAGTACGAGGGGGCTTGGAAACACCATATATTTT.